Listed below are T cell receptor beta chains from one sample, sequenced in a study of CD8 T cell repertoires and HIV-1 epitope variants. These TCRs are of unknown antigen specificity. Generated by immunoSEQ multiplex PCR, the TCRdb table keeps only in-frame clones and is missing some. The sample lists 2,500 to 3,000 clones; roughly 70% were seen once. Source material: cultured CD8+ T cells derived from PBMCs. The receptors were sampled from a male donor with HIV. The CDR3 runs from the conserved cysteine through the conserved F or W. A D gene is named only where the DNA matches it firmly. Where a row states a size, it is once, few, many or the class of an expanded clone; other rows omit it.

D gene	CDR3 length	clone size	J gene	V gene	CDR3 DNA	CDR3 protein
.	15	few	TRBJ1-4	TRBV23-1	TGCGCCAGCAGTCAACTTCCCGGGGGAATTGAAAAACTGTTTTTT	CASSQLPGGIEKLFF
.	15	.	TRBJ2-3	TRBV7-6	TGTGCCAGCAGCTTAGGCCAGCTCCACACAGATACGCAGTATTTT	CASSLGQLHTDTQYF
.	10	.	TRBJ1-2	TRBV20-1	TGCAGTGCTAGGGTGGATGGCTACACCTTC	CSARVDGYTF
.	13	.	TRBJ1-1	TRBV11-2	TGTGCCAGCAGCTTAGGGCCAGCCGTTGAAGCTTTCTTT	CASSLGPAVEAFF
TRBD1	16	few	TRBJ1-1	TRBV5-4	TGTGCCAGCAGCTTGGATAGGGGACAGGCGAACACTGAAGCTTTCTTT	CASSLDRGQANTEAFF
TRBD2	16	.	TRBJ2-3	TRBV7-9	TGTGCCAGCAGCTTAGCGAACGGGAGGGCCACGGATACGCAGTATTTT	CASSLANGRATDTQYF
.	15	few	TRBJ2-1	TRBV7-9	TGTGCCAGCAGCTTAGGACAGGTGGGGTACAATGAGCAGTTCTTC	CASSLGQVGYNEQFF
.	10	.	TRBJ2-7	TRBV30	TGTGCCTGGAGTTTAACAGGGAGGCACTTC	CAWSLTGRHF
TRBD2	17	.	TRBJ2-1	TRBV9	TGTGCCAGCAGCGTAGAGGGACTAGCGGGGGAATACAATGAGCAGTTCTTC	CASSVEGLAGEYNEQFF
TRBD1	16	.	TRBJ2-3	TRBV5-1	TGCGCCAGCAGCAGGGGGACAGCTATCGGGGCAGATACGCAGTATTTT	CASSRGTAIGADTQYF
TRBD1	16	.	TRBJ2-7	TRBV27	TGTGCCAGCAGTTCTCGACAGGGGGCGCATGGTTACGAGCAGTACTTC	CASSSRQGAHGYEQYF
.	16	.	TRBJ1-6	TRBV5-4	TGTGCCAGCAGCTTGGATCGGCCGGTCCGGAATTCACCCCTCCACTTT	CASSLDRPVRNSPLHF
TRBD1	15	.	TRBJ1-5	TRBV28	TGTGCCAGCAGTTTATCTGGGACAGGGTATCAGCCCCAGCATTTT	CASSLSGTGYQPQHF
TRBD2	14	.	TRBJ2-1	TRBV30	TGTGCCTGGGAGCACCCGGGGGGGCCGGGTGAGCAGTTCTTC	CAWEHPGGPGEQFF
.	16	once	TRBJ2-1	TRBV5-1	TGCGCCAGCAGCTTGGAAGGGGGAGGGCCCTACAATGAGCAGTTCTTC	CASSLEGGGPYNEQFF
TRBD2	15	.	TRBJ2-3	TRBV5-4	TGTGCCAGCAGCCGCCGGGAGGGGCGGTCAGATACGCAGTATTTT	CASSRREGRSDTQYF
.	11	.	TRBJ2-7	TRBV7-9	TGTGCCAGCAGCTGGGACGGGGAGCAGTACTTC	CASSWDGEQYF
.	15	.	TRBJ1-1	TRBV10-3	TGTGCCATCAGTGGGTCGGTTTCTATGAACACTGAAGCTTTCTTT	CAISGSVSMNTEAFF
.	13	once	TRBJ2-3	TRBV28	TGTGCCAGCAGTTGGACAGCCGCAGATACGCAGTATTTT	CASSWTAADTQYF
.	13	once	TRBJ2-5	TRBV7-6	TGTGCCAGCAGCTTAGCGGCCCAAGAGACCCAGTACTTC	CASSLAAQETQYF
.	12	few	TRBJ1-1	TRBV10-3	TGTGCCATCGCCAGGGAAAACACTGAAGCTTTCTTT	CAIARENTEAFF
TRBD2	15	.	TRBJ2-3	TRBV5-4	TGTGCCAGCAGCGATACTAGCGGGGGGACAGATACGCAGTATTTT	CASSDTSGGTDTQYF
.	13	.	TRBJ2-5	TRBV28	TGTGCCAGCAGTTTATATGAGTCCGGGGCCCAGTACTTC	CASSLYESGAQYF
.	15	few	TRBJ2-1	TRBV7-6	TGTGCCAGCAGCGCAGGCAGGGGGGATAACAATGAGCAGTTCTTC	CASSAGRGDNNEQFF
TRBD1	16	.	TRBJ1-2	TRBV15	TGTGCCACCAGCAGAGACAGGGACAGTTTTGGCTATGGCTACACCTTC	CATSRDRDSFGYGYTF
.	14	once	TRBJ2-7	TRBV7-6	TGTGCCAGCAGCCTCGACGCCGGTGGCGGCGAGCAGTACTTC	CASSLDAGGGEQYF
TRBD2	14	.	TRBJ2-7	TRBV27	TGTGCCAGCAGTCTCATAGCGGGAGGGCCCGAGCAGTACTTC	CASSLIAGGPEQYF